The source of this T cell receptor (beta chain) is a study of Ad26.COV2.S vaccination and SARS-CoV-2 variants. Study context: Once or twice, 56 days apart, Ad26.COV2.S was delivered intramuscularly.

Notes on the study in general: It is possible that the TCR breadth and depth analyses underestimated the total T cell responses.

This clone was observed once. Its antigen is undetermined. Sequenced by immunoSEQ multiplex PCR; TCRdb stores in-frame clones only, minus some. The sample includes around 450,000 clones, roughly nine tenths of them seen just once. This sample's treatment: over 15 received Ad26.COV2.S at low or high dose, single or two shots; roughly five received placebo; per-sample allocation not given. Material that was analyzed had been drawn on day 63 after the first vaccine or placebo injection. Trimming cost V 1 base and J 1 base, with 12 bases left between them. From germline, CDR1 is LGHNA and CDR2 YNFKEQ. This CDR3 comprises 16 residues.

The TCR comes from a person aged 18-65 years who received the Ad26.COV2.S COVID-19 vaccine or a placebo. The chain joins TRBV4-2 to TRBJ2-3, with D perhaps TRBD2 (6 bases). The sequencing used peripheral blood, collected in a trial of Ad26.COV2.S vaccine versus placebo. As DNA, the CDR3 is TGTGCCAGCAGCCAAGCTCCATCTAGCGGCACAGATACGCAGTATTTT. It translates to CASSQAPSSGTDTQYF.